This paragraph reports one TCR beta chain. Antigen: not known. Patients included in sequencing had previously demonstrated CD8+CD57+ cell expansion by flow cytometry. Severe acquired aplastic anemia was diagnosed in all patients. The blood sampling took place in patients who had so far received no therapy. Germline V gene data show CDR1 as SGDLS and CDR2 as YYNGEE. V lost 0 bases to trimming and J lost 2 bases, with 9 bases between them. This CDR3 is 14 amino acids long. Genomic DNA acted as the template from which TCR beta VDJ combination and CDR3 sequence profiling were carried out. MiXCR was run by TCRdb on the reads, yielding one entry per CDR3 protein. The sample has roughly 98,000 distinct CDR3 sequences; 65% to 70% are singletons. The sample is drawn from a study of CD8+CD57+ T cells in acquired aplastic anemia. Across the study: CD4+ and CD8+ cells, once sorted, gave DNA averaging about 3 ug. Whole-study findings and limits: Patients and controls shared 25 to 30 CD8+ CDR3 sequences, which appeared highly expressed in patients and within their immunodominant clones.

Input material: sorted CD4+, CD8+, or CD8+CD57+ T cells (not recorded which) from PBMCs. The sequence derives from a human donor with aplastic anemia. The J gene is TRBJ2-7, the V gene TRBV9; D is unresolved. CDR3 DNA: TGTGCCAGCAGCGTAGGTTACCAGACCTACGAGCAGTACTTC. Translating gives CASSVGYQTYEQYF.